This T cell receptor (beta chain) was captured in a study of OX40 agonist ivuxolimab in advanced cancers. Looking at the study overall: Patients with hepatocellular carcinoma, melanoma, renal cell or head and neck cancer made up the dose-escalation patients.

General study findings and limits: The authors also found low normalized T-cell clonal expansion in some nonresponders.

This clone was seen a single time. Antigen specificity is unknown. Assay: immunoSEQ multiplex PCR; the TCRdb copy retains only in-frame clones and omits some. There are roughly 67,000 clones in the sample; 80% to 90% occur only once, and around 1.5% lies in the top ten. The length of the CDR3 is 14 residues. V was cut by 2 bases and J by 5 bases, with 10 bases left in between. Germline assignment: CDR1 SGHAT and CDR2 FQNNGV. V is TRBV11-2 and J is TRBJ2-1; D might be TRBD2 (6 bases). Sequenced material: CD4+ or CD8+ T cells sorted from blood, taken in a trial of the OX40 agonist ivuxolimab. This receptor was obtained from an adult with an advanced solid tumor such as melanoma, head and neck, liver or kidney cancer. CDR3: CASSLMRGDNEQFF. The CDR3 nucleotides are TGTGCCAGCAGCTTAATGCGGGGCGACAATGAGCAGTTCTTC.